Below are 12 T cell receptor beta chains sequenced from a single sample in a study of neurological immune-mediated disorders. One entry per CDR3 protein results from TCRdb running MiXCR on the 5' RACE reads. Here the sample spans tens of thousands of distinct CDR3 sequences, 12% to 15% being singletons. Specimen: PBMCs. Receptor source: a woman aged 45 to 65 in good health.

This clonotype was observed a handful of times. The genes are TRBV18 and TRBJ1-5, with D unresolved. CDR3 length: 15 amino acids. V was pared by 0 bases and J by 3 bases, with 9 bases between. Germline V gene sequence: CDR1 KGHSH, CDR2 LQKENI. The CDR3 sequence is CASSPPGTTNQPQHF. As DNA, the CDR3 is TGTGCCAGCTCACCACCGGGAACTACCAATCAGCCCCAGCATTTT.

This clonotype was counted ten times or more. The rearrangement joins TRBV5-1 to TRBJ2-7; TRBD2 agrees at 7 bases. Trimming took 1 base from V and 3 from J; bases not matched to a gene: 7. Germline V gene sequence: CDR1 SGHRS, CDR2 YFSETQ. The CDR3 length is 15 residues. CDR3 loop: CASSLSPSGDYEQYF. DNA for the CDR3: TGCGCCAGCAGCTTGTCCCCTAGCGGAGACTACGAGCAGTACTTC.

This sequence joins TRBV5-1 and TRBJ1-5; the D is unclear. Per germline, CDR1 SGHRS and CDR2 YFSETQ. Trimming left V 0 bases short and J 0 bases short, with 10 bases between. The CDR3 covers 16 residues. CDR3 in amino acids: CASSLEVKDSNQPQHF. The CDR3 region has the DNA TGCGCCAGCAGCTTGGAAGTAAAGGATAGCAATCAGCCCCAGCATTTT.

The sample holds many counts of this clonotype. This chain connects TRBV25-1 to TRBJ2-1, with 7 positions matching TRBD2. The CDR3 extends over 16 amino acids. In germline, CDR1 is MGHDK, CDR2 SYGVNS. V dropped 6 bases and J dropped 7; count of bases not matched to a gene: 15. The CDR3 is CASRGEPSVGGNEQFF. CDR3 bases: TGTGCCAGCAGAGGGGAGCCAAGTGTGGGGGGGAATGAGCAGTTCTTC.

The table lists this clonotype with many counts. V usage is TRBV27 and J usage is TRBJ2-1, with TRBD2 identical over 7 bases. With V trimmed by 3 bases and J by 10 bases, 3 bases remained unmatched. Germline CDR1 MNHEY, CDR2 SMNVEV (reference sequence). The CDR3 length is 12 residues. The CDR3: CASSLWGGEQFF. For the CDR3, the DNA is TGTGCCAGCAGTTTGTGGGGGGGGGAGCAGTTCTTC.

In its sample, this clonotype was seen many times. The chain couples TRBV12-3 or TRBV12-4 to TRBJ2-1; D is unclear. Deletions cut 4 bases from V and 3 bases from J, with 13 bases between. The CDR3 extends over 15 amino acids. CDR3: CASSSGESDYNEQFF. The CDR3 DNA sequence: TGTGCCAGCAGTTCTGGGGAATCGGACTACAATGAGCAGTTCTTC.

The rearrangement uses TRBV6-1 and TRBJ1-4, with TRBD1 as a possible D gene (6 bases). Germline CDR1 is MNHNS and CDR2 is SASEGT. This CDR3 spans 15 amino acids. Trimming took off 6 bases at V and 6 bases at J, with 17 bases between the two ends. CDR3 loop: CASRALGGRYEKLFF. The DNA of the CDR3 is TGTGCCAGCAGAGCCCTCGGGGGGCGGTATGAAAAACTGTTTTTT.

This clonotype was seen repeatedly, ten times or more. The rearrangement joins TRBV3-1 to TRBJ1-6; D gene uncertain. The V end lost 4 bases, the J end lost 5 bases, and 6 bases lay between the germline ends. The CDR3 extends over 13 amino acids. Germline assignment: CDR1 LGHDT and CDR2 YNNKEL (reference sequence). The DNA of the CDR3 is TGTGCCAGCAGCCCCCGTAATAATTCACCCCTCCACTTT. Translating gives CASSPRNNSPLHF.

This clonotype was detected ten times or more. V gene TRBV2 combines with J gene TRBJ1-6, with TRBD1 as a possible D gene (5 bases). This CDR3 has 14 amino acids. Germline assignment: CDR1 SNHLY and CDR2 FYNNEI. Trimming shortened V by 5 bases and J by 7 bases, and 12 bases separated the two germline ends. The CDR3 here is CASSRAGDNSPLHF. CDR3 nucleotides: TGTGCCAGCAGTAGGGCGGGGGACAATTCACCCCTCCACTTT.

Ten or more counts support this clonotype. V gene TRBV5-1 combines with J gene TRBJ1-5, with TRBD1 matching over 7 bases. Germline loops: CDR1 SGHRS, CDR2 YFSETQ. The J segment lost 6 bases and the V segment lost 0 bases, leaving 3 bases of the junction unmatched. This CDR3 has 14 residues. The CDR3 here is CASSLEGGGQPQHF. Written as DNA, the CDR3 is TGCGCCAGCAGCTTGGAAGGGGGCGGTCAGCCCCAGCATTTT.

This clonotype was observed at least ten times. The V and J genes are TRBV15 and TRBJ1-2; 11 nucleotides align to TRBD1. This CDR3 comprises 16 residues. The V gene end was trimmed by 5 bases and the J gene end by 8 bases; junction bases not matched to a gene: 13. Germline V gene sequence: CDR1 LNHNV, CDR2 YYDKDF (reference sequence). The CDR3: CATSPLGDRGSWGYTF. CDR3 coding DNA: TGTGCCACCAGCCCCCTCGGGGACAGGGGGAGCTGGGGCTACACCTTC.

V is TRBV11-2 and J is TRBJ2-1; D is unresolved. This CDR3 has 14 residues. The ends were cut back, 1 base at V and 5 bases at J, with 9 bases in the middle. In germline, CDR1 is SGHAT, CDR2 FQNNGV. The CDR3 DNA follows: TGTGCCAGCAGCTTAGCGGCGTACGACAATGAGCAGTTCTTC. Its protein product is CASSLAAYDNEQFF.